This TCR beta chain was captured in a study of T cells after yellow fever vaccination. Study details: Preparation used SMART-Seq v4 Ultra Low Input for the low-cell-number fractions. Study findings and constraints: A large majority of primary-vaccination clones showed up again after the booster (roughly 96% CD4, 88% CD8). Abundant bulk-population clonotypes could contaminate the FACS-sorted repertoires.

The germline gives CDR1 SEHNR, CDR2 FQNEAQ (reference sequence). V trimming: 0 bases; J trimming: 2 bases; junction bases outside the gene matches: 7. The CDR3 is 17 residues long. The table lists this clonotype with many counts. The antigen is not known. TCRdb itself ran the 5' RACE reads through MiXCR, one entry per CDR3 protein. In the table there are 150,000 to 200,000 distinct CDR3 sequences, roughly 11% of which are singletons. This receptor was identified in a man aged 18 to 35 who received the YFV17D yellow fever vaccine. Here the sequenced sample was CD8+ T cells sorted from PBMCs, taken 15 days after the yellow fever booster vaccination. The rearrangement links TRBV7-9 to TRBJ2-1; the match to TRBD1 covers 7 bases. In DNA form, the CDR3 reads TGTGCCAGCAGCTTAGCACTCCGGGGACAGACCTACAATGAGCAGTTCTTC. This codes for CASSLALRGQTYNEQFF.